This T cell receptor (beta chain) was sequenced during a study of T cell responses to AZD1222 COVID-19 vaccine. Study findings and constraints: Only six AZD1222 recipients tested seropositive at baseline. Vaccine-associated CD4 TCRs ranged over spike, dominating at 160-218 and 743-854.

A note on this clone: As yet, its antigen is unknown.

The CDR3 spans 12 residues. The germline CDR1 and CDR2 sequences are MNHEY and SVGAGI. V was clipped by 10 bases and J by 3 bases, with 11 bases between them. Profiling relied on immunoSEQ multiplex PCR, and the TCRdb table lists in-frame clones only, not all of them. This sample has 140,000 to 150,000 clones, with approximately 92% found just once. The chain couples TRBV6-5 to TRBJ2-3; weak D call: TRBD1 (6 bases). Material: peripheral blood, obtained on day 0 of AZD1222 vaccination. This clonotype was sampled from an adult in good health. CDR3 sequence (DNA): TGTGCCATACAGGGAAGGACAGATACGCAGTATTTT. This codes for CAIQGRTDTQYF.